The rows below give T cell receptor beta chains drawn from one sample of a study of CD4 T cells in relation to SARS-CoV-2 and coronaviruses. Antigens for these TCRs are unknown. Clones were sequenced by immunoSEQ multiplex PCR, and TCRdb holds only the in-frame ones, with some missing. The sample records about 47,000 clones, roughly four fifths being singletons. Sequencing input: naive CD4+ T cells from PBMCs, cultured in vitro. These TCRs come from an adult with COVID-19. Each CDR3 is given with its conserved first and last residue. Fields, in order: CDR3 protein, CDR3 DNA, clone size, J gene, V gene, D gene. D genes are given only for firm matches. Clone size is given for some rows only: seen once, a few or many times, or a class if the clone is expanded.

CASSPRGSSYEQYF | TGTGCCAGCTCACCACGGGGGAGCTCCTACGAGCAGTACTTC | . | TRBJ2-7 | TRBV18 | .
CASSESGQGIQETQYF | TGTGCCAGCAGTGAATCTGGACAGGGGATACAAGAGACCCAGTACTTC | . | TRBJ2-5 | TRBV25-1 | TRBD1
CASSQDRDQPQHF | TGTGCCAGCAGCCAAGACCGCGATCAGCCCCAGCATTTT | . | TRBJ1-5 | TRBV3-1/TRBV3-2 | .
CAWSAPGTSIIKEQFF | TGTGCCTGGAGTGCCCCCGGGACTAGCATTATCAAGGAGCAGTTCTTC | few | TRBJ2-1 | TRBV30 | TRBD2
CASSSRPGYNEQFF | TGTGCCAGCAGCTCCCGACCAGGCTACAATGAGCAGTTCTTC | . | TRBJ2-1 | TRBV11-2 | .
CASSLGAEQYEQYF | TGCGCCAGCAGCTTGGGGGCAGAACAATACGAGCAGTACTTC | . | TRBJ2-7 | TRBV5-1 | .
CASSLSGAHYTF | TGTGCCAGCAGTTTATCCGGGGCCCATTATACCTTC | . | TRBJ1-2 | TRBV12-3/TRBV12-4 | .
CASSLGGSLQPQHF | TGTGCCAGCAGTCTAGGGGGCTCCCTGCAGCCCCAGCATTTT | few | TRBJ1-5 | TRBV28 | TRBD1
CASSALHAQPQHF | TGTGCCAGCAGTGCTCTCCACGCTCAGCCCCAGCATTTT | . | TRBJ1-5 | TRBV2 | .
CASSLLYSGTGAWETQYF | TGTGCCAGCAGCTTGCTATACTCCGGGACAGGGGCGTGGGAGACCCAGTACTTC | . | TRBJ2-5 | TRBV11-2 | TRBD1
CASSFLGLAQNTGELFF | TGTGCCAGCAGTTTCTTAGGACTAGCGCAGAACACCGGGGAGCTGTTTTTT | . | TRBJ2-2 | TRBV28 | TRBD2
CASSLVSRGLANTGELFF | TGTGCCAGCAGTTTGGTATCCCGAGGCCTCGCGAACACCGGGGAGCTGTTTTTT | . | TRBJ2-2 | TRBV28 | .
CASSLKGFGQYF | TGTGCCAGCAGCTTAAAGGGCTTCGGCCAGTACTTC | . | TRBJ2-5 | TRBV7-3 | .
CASSWTGPDEKLFF | TGTGCCAGCAGCTGGACAGGGCCAGATGAAAAACTGTTTTTT | . | TRBJ1-4 | TRBV27 | TRBD1
CASRRLAGGLIAKNIQYF | TGTGCCAGCAGGAGACTAGCGGGAGGATTAATAGCCAAAAACATTCAGTACTTC | . | TRBJ2-4 | TRBV28 | TRBD2
CASSPGPEQYF | TGTGCCAGCTCACCGGGTCCCGAGCAGTACTTC | . | TRBJ2-7 | TRBV18 | .
CASSSGLYEQYF | TGCGCCAGCAGCTCGGGCCTCTACGAGCAGTACTTC | . | TRBJ2-7 | TRBV5-1 | .